This record covers a single TCR beta chain. Treatment reported: randomized to nivolumab then ipilimumab (arm A) or the reverse (arm B). Trimming cost V 3 bases and J 2 bases, with 7 bases left between them. CDR1 PRHDT and CDR2 FYEKMQ come from the germline V gene (reference sequence). The CDR3 is 13 amino acids. Profiled with immunoSEQ multiplex PCR; TCRdb holds only in-frame clones, not every one. There are approximately 15,000 clones in the sample; around three quarters occur only once, and approximately 31% lies in the top ten. The data were obtained in a study of sequential checkpoint blockade in melanoma.

Sequencing used CD8+ T cells sorted from blood (inferred from file names), obtained from a patient given nivolumab and ipilimumab in sequence. This TCR derives from a human donor with melanoma. The rearrangement links TRBV13 to TRBJ2-5, with D unclear. The CDR3 spells CASSFDKQETQYF. CDR3 DNA: TGTGCCAGCAGCTTCGACAAGCAAGAGACCCAGTACTTC. Variable domain in full (rest from reference TRBV13 and TRBJ2-5): AAGVIQSPRHLIKEKRETATLKCYPIPRHDTVYWYQQGPGQDPQFLISFYEKMQSDKGSIPDRFSAQQFSDYHSELNMSSLELGDSALYFCASSFDKQETQYFGPGTRLLVL.